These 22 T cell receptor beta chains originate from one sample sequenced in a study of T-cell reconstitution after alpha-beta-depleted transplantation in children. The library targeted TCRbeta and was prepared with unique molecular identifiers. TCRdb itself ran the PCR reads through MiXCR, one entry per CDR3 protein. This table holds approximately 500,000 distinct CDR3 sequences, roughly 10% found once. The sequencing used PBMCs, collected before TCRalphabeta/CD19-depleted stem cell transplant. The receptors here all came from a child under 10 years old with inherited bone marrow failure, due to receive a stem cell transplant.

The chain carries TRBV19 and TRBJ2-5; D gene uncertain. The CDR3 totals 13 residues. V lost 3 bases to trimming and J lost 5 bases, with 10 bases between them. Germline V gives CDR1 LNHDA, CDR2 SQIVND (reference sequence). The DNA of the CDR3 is TGTGCCAGTAGTATGGGGTTAAGGGAGACCCAGTACTTC. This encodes CASSMGLRETQYF.

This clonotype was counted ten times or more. The CDR3: CASSAGLAGVQQYF. The CDR3 DNA reads TGCGCCAGCTCCGCGGGACTAGCGGGAGTGCAGCAGTACTTC. The V and J genes are TRBV4-3 and TRBJ2-7, with 14 positions matching TRBD2. This CDR3 is built from 14 residues. The J segment lost 8 bases and the V segment lost 8 bases, leaving 8 bases of the junction unmatched. CDR1 and CDR2 from the germline V gene are LGHNA and YSLEER.

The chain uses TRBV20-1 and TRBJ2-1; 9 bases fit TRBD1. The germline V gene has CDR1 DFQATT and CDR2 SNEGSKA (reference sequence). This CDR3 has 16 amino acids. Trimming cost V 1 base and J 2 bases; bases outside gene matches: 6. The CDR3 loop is CSARGVRDRAYNEQFF. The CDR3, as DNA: TGCAGTGCTAGAGGCGTCCGGGACAGGGCCTACAATGAGCAGTTCTTC.

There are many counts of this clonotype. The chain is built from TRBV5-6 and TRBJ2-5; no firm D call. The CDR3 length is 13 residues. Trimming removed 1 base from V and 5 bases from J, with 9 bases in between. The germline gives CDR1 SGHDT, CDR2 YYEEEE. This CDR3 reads CASSLPSGETQYF. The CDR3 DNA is TGTGCCAGCAGCTTGCCTTCCGGGGAGACCCAGTACTTC.

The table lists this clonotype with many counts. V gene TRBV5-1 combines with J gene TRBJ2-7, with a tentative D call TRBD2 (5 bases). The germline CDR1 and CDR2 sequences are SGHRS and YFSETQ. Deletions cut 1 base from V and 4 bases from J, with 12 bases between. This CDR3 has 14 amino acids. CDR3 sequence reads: CASSLSGPGYEQYF. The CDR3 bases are TGCGCCAGCAGCTTGTCCGGACCGGGATACGAGCAGTACTTC.

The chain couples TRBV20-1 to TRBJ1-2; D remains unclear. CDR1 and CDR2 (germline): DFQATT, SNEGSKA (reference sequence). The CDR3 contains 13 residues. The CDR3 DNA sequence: TGCAGGGGTAGAGATCAGCCCGAAAGAGGCTACACCTTC. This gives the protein CRGRDQPERGYTF.

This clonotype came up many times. CDR3 region: CASSHLDREGYGYTF. Written as DNA, the CDR3 is TGCGCCAGCAGCCATTTGGACCGGGAGGGCTATGGCTACACCTTC. The rearrangement uses TRBV4-3 and TRBJ1-2; D is ambiguous. This CDR3 has 15 residues. CDR1 and CDR2 (germline): LGHNA, YSLEER. V lost 3 bases to trimming and J lost 4 bases, with 15 bases between them.

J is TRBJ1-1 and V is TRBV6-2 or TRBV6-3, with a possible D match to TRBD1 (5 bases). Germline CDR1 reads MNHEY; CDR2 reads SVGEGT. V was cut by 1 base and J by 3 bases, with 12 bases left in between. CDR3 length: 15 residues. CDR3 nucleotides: TGTGCCAGCAGTTACTTACGGTGGGACTACACTGAAGCTTTCTTT. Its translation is CASSYLRWDYTEAFF.

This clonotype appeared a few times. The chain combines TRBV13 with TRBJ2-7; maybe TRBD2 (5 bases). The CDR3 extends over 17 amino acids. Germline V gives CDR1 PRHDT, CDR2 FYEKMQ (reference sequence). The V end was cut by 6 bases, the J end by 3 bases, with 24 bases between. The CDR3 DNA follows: TGTGCCAGCAGTCCACCCCTTCGGAGGAAAGGCTTCTACGAGCAGTACTTC. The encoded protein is CASSPPLRRKGFYEQYF.

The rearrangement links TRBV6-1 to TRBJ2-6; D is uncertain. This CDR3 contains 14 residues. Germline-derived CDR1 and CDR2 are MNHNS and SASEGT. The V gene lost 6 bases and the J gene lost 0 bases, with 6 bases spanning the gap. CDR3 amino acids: CASRDHSGANVLTF. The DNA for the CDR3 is TGTGCCAGCAGAGATCACTCTGGGGCCAACGTCCTGACTTTC.

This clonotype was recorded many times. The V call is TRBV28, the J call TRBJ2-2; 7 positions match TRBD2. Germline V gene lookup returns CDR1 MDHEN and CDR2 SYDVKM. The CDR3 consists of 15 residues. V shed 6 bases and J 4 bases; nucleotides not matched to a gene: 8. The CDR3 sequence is CASSLAPGGTGELFF. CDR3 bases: TGTGCCAGCAGCTTGGCGCCGGGGGGCACCGGGGAGCTGTTTTTT.

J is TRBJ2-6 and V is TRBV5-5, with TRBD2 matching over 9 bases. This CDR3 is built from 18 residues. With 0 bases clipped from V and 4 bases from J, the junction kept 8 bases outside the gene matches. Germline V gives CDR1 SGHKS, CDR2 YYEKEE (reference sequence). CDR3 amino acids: CASSLDGTSLMGANVLTF. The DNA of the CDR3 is TGTGCCAGCAGCTTGGACGGGACTAGCCTTATGGGGGCCAACGTCCTGACTTTC.

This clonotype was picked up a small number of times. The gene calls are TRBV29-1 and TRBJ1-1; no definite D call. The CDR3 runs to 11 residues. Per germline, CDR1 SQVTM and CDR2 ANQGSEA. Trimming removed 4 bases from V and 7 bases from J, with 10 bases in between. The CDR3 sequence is CSVGISSEAFF. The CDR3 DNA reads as TGCAGCGTTGGTATCAGCAGTGAAGCTTTCTTT.

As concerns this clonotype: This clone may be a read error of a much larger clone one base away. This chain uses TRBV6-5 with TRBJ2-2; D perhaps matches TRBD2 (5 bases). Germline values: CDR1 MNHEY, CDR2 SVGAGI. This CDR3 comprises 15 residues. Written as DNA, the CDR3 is TGTGCCAGCAGTCTACCCGGACCCTTCGCCGGGGAGCTGCTTTTT. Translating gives CASSLPGPFAGELLF.

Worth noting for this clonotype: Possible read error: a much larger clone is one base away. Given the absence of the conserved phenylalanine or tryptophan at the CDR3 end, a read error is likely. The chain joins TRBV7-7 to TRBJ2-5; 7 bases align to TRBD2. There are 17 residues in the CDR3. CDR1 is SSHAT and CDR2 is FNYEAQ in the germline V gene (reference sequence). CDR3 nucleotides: TGTGCTAGCAGCCTTCATCATACCGGGACTACTCAAGAGACCCAGTACTCC. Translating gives CASSLHHTGTTQETQYS.

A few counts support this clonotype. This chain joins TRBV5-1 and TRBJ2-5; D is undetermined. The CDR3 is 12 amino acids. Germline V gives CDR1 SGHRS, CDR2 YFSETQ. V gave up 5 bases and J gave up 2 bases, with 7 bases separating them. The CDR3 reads CASRQTQETQYF. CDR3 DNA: TGCGCCAGCAGACAGACGCAAGAGACCCAGTACTTC.

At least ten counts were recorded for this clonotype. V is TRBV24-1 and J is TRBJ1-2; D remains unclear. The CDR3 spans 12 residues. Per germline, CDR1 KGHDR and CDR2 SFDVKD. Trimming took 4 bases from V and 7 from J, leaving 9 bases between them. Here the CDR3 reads CATSELGSGYTF. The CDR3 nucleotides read TGTGCCACCAGTGAATTAGGTTCTGGCTACACCTTC.

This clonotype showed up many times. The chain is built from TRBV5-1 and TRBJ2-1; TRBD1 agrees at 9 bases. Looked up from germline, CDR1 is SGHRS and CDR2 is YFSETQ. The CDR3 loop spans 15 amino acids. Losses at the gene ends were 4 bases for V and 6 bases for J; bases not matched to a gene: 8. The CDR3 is CASSQGQGGRNEQFF. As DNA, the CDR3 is TGCGCCAGCAGCCAGGGACAGGGCGGCCGCAATGAGCAGTTCTTC.

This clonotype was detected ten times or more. CDR3 protein: CATRRTGGPHEQFF. CDR3 nucleotides: TGTGCCACCAGAAGAACGGGAGGGCCTCATGAGCAGTTCTTC. The V and J genes are TRBV15 and TRBJ2-1, with 8 bases lining up with TRBD2. V shed 6 bases and J 8 bases; nucleotides not matched to a gene: 9. The CDR3 runs to 14 residues. Germline CDR1 is LNHNV and CDR2 is YYDKDF (reference sequence).

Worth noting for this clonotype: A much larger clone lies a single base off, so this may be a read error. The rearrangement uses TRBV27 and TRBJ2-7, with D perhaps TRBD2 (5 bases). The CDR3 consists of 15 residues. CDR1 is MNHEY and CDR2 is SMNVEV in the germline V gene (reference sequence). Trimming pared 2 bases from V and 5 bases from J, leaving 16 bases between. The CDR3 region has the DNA TGTGCCAGCAGTTTAAGAGTTAGCGTGGTAGACGAGCAGTACTTC. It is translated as CASSLRVSVVDEQYF.

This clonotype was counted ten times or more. The CDR3 sequence is CSARDKKGTETQYF. The CDR3 region has the DNA TGCAGTGCTAGAGATAAAAAGGGGACGGAGACCCAGTACTTC. This chain uses TRBV20-1 with TRBJ2-5, with D perhaps given as TRBD1 or TRBD2 (5 bases each). Trimming removed 0 bases at V and 5 bases at J, with 13 bases between. The germline V gene encodes CDR1 DFQATT and CDR2 SNEGSKA (reference sequence). This CDR3 spans 14 amino acids.

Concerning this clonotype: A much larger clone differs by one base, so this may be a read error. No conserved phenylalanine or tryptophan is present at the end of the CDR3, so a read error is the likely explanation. The CDR3 here is CSATDPRAISYEQYS. In DNA, the CDR3 is TGCAGTGCCACGGACCCAAGAGCGATTTCCTACGAGCAGTACTCC. This sequence joins TRBV20-1 and TRBJ2-7; unclear D gene. The CDR3 spans 15 residues. Trimming left V 6 bases short and J 1 base short, with 19 bases between. Germline V gene lookup returns CDR1 DFQATT and CDR2 SNEGSKA (reference sequence).